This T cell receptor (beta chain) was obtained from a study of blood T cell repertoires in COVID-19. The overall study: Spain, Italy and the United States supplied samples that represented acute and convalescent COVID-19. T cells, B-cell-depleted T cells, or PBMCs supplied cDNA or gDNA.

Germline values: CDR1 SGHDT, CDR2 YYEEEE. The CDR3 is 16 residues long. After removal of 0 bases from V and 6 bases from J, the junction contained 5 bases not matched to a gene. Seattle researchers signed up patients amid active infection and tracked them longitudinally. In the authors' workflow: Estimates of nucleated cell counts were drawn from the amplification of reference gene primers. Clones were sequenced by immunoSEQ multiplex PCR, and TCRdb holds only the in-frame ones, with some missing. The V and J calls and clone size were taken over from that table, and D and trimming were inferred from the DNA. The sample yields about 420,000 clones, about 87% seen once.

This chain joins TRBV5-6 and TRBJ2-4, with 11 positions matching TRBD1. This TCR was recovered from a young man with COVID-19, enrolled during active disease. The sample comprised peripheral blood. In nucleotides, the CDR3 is TGTGCCAGCAGCTTGGAGTGGACAGGGGGCGCAAACATTCAGTACTTC. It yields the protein CASSLEWTGGANIQYF.